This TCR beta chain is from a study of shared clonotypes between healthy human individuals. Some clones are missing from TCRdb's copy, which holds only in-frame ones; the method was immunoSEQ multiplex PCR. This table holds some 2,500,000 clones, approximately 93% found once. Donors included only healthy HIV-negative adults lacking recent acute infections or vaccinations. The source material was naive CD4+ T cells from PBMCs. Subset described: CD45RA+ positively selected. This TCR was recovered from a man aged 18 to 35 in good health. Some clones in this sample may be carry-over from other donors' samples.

CDR3 DNA sequence: TGTGCCAGCAGTCAAGACAGGGGGAGGGTCTACAATGAGCAGTTCTTC. It yields the protein CASSQDRGRVYNEQFF. The chain couples TRBV7-3 to TRBJ2-1; 9 nucleotides match TRBD1. Germline-derived CDR1 and CDR2 are SGHTA and FQGTGA. This CDR3 has 16 amino acids. V was clipped by 6 bases and J by 3 bases; unmatched bases: 9. The full variable domain, its missing parts supplied by reference TRBV7-3 and TRBJ2-1, is GAGVSQTPSNKVTEKGKYVELRCDPISGHTALYWYRQSLGQGPEFLIYFQGTGAADDSGLPNDRFFAVRPEGSVSTLKIQRTERGDSAVYLCASSQDRGRVYNEQFFGPGTRLTVL.